Here is one T cell receptor beta chain with its context. The data stem from a study of blood T cell repertoires in COVID-19. Overall study context: Samples representing acute and convalescent COVID-19 were sourced from the United States, Italy and Spain.

The Seattle patients joined while their infection was active and were tracked longitudinally afterward. In the authors' methods: Estimated nucleated cell counts came from reference gene primer amplification. This table comes from immunoSEQ multiplex PCR, and its TCRdb copy is limited to in-frame clones, with some not included. Clonal size and the V and J genes are those of that table, whereas D and trimming came from the DNA. This sample has about 480,000 clones, with roughly nine tenths found just once. The sequencing sample was made of peripheral blood. The sequence derives from a man between 18 and 35 years old with COVID-19, enrolled during active disease.

CDR3 coding DNA: TGTGCCAGCAGCTCCTCGACAGGGGTCTATGGCTACACCTTC. It codes for CASSSSTGVYGYTF. The chain joins TRBV5-8 to TRBJ1-2, with TRBD1 matching 8 bases. V lost 3 bases to trimming and J lost 4 bases; unmatched junction nucleotides: 5. This CDR3 is built from 14 residues. Germline V gives CDR1 SGHTS, CDR2 YDEGEE.